The 3 T cell receptor beta chains presented below share a single source sample, sequenced in a study of blood T cell repertoires in COVID-19 (dated by TCRdb to between 2020 and 2021). The library was generated by the immunoSEQ multiplex PCR assay. Here the immuneACCESS table is served through TCRdb, limited to in-frame sequences with V and J called. Missing clones are a known gap in these copies; in checked studies unresolved V genes cover under half, and the rest lacks a known reason. This sample lists roughly 52,000 clones; 87% were detected once. 4% of the sample rests with the top ten. Material for sequencing was peripheral blood. The receptors stem from a man between 45 and 60 years old with acute or convalescent COVID-19.

The genes are TRBV2 and TRBJ2-5; D not certain. Germline lookup yields CDR1 SNHLY and CDR2 FYNNEI. This CDR3 is 11 amino acids long. Trimming shortened V by 4 bases and J by 2 bases, and 2 bases separated the two germline ends. CDR3 DNA: TGTGCCAGCAGTGCACAAGAGACCCAGTACTTC. Translation gives CASSAQETQYF.

The chain is built from TRBV11-2 and TRBJ2-6, with a tentative D call TRBD1 (7 bases). Germline loops: CDR1 SGHAT, CDR2 FQNNGV. Trimming took 7 bases from V and 1 from J, leaving 14 bases between them. This CDR3 spans 16 amino acids. The CDR3 loop reads CASTISGGSGANVLTF. The CDR3 region has the DNA TGTGCCAGCACCATATCAGGGGGGTCTGGGGCCAACGTCCTGACTTTC.

The table lists this clone with a few counts. CDR3 sequence (DNA): TGTGCCAGCACGAAGGGAGGGGCCCTTAATGAAAAACTGTTTTTT. Translated: CASTKGGALNEKLFF. The chain joins TRBV6-5 to TRBJ1-4; possibly TRBD1 for D (5 bases). The ends were cut back, 7 bases at V and 4 bases at J, with 16 bases in the middle. This CDR3 is built from 15 residues. Germline assignment: CDR1 MNHEY and CDR2 SVGAGI.